These T cell receptor beta chains were read from a single sample in a study of beta chain features in type 1 diabetes. Clones were sequenced by immunoSEQ multiplex PCR, and TCRdb holds only the in-frame ones, with some missing. The sample shows under 400,000 clones, over 10% of them seen only once. Sequencing was done on a sample of naive CD4+ T cells from blood. Receptor source: a woman in her late teens or twenties with type 1 diabetes. CDR3s include the opening cysteine and the closing phenylalanine or tryptophan. A D gene is named only where the DNA matches it firmly. Not every row has a clone size; where given, it reads once, few, many or a size class.

cdr3_nt: TGCGCCAGCAGCCAGGGACAGGGAGGACCAGATACGCAGTATTTT
cdr3_aa: CASSQGQGGPDTQYF
clone_size: -
v_call: TRBV4-3
d_call: TRBD1
j_call: TRBJ2-3

cdr3_nt: TGCGCCAGCAGCCAAGCGGGTCCCTACGAGCAGTACTTC
cdr3_aa: CASSQAGPYEQYF
clone_size: few
v_call: TRBV4-1
d_call: -
j_call: TRBJ2-7

cdr3_nt: TGTGCCAGCAGCGAGGGACAGGGTGGGTCCTACGAGCAGTACTTC
cdr3_aa: CASSEGQGGSYEQYF
clone_size: -
v_call: TRBV9
d_call: TRBD1
j_call: TRBJ2-7

cdr3_nt: TGTGCCAGCAACAGGGGGGAAGATACGCAGTATTTT
cdr3_aa: CASNRGEDTQYF
clone_size: once
v_call: TRBV25-1
d_call: TRBD1
j_call: TRBJ2-3

cdr3_nt: TGTGCCAGCAGCTTAGGGGCAGGGTGGAGCTCCTACGAGCAGTACTTC
cdr3_aa: CASSLGAGWSSYEQYF
clone_size: -
v_call: TRBV7-9
d_call: -
j_call: TRBJ2-7

cdr3_nt: TGTGCCAGCAGCGGGACAGGGTATTCCAATCAGCCCCAGCATTTT
cdr3_aa: CASSGTGYSNQPQHF
clone_size: few
v_call: TRBV9
d_call: TRBD1
j_call: TRBJ1-5

cdr3_nt: TGTGCCACCAGCGGACACGGGTATGGCTACACCTTC
cdr3_aa: CATSGHGYGYTF
clone_size: few
v_call: TRBV15
d_call: -
j_call: TRBJ1-2

cdr3_nt: TGTGCCAGCACCCAGACGGGAAACACTGAAGCTTTCTTT
cdr3_aa: CASTQTGNTEAFF
clone_size: few
v_call: TRBV6-6
d_call: -
j_call: TRBJ1-1

cdr3_nt: TGTGCCAGCAGCTTATCCCACGTTCAGGGAAAAACTGAAGCTTTCTTT
cdr3_aa: CASSLSHVQGKTEAFF
clone_size: -
v_call: TRBV11-3
d_call: -
j_call: TRBJ1-1

cdr3_nt: TGTGCCAGCAGCACCCGACCGGGACAGGGACTCACCGGGGAGCTGTTTTTT
cdr3_aa: CASSTRPGQGLTGELFF
clone_size: -
v_call: TRBV7-9
d_call: TRBD1
j_call: TRBJ2-2

cdr3_nt: TGTGCCAGCAGCTTGGATTTTCGCACCGGGGAGCTGTTTTTT
cdr3_aa: CASSLDFRTGELFF
clone_size: -
v_call: TRBV5-6
d_call: -
j_call: TRBJ2-2

cdr3_nt: TGTGCCAGCAGCCATCGGGACAGGGATAATTCACCCCTCCACTTT
cdr3_aa: CASSHRDRDNSPLHF
clone_size: -
v_call: TRBV13
d_call: TRBD1
j_call: TRBJ1-6

cdr3_nt: TGTGCCAGCAGCCGAAGGACAGGGACGGAGACCCAGTACTTC
cdr3_aa: CASSRRTGTETQYF
clone_size: -
v_call: TRBV7-7
d_call: TRBD1
j_call: TRBJ2-5

cdr3_nt: TGTGCCAGCACCACCCCCGACAGTTGGGGCGCTGAAGCTTTCTTT
cdr3_aa: CASTTPDSWGAEAFF
clone_size: few
v_call: TRBV6-5
d_call: -
j_call: TRBJ1-1

cdr3_nt: TGTGCCAGCAGCTTAGTCGGGCCAGGGACAGATACGCAGTATTTT
cdr3_aa: CASSLVGPGTDTQYF
clone_size: -
v_call: TRBV11-2
d_call: -
j_call: TRBJ2-3

cdr3_nt: TGTGCCATCAGTGTTGGGGCAGGAAGGGACACTGAAGCTTTCTTT
cdr3_aa: CAISVGAGRDTEAFF
clone_size: -
v_call: TRBV10-3
d_call: -
j_call: TRBJ1-1

cdr3_nt: TGCGCCAGCAGCCACAGACAGGATCCGACAGATACGCAGTATTTT
cdr3_aa: CASSHRQDPTDTQYF
clone_size: -
v_call: TRBV4-3
d_call: -
j_call: TRBJ2-3

cdr3_nt: TGTGCCAGCAGCTTAGATTTAGTGACAGGGGGAGATCAGCCCCAGCATTTT
cdr3_aa: CASSLDLVTGGDQPQHF
clone_size: -
v_call: TRBV11-2
d_call: TRBD1
j_call: TRBJ1-5

cdr3_nt: TGTGCCAGCAGTTATAACAGGGGGTATGAGCAGTTCTTC
cdr3_aa: CASSYNRGYEQFF
clone_size: few
v_call: TRBV27
d_call: TRBD1
j_call: TRBJ2-1

cdr3_nt: TGTGCCAGCGGGGGACTCCGCGGTGGGTCCGAGCAGTACTTC
cdr3_aa: CASGGLRGGSEQYF
clone_size: -
v_call: TRBV28
d_call: -
j_call: TRBJ2-7

cdr3_nt: TGCGCCAGCAGTCCGTGGGGCAGGGAATCCGGGGAGCTGTTTTTT
cdr3_aa: CASSPWGRESGELFF
clone_size: -
v_call: TRBV5-1
d_call: -
j_call: TRBJ2-2

cdr3_nt: TGTGCCAGCAGCTTAGCCCGTGGACAATGGGAGACCCAGTACTTC
cdr3_aa: CASSLARGQWETQYF
clone_size: few
v_call: TRBV7-2
d_call: -
j_call: TRBJ2-5

cdr3_nt: TGTGCCAGCAGCCCGGACAGCTATCAGCCCCAGCATTTT
cdr3_aa: CASSPDSYQPQHF
clone_size: few
v_call: TRBV14
d_call: -
j_call: TRBJ1-5

cdr3_nt: TGTGCCAGCAGTTCGCCAGATTCTTACAATGAGCAGTTCTTC
cdr3_aa: CASSSPDSYNEQFF
clone_size: few
v_call: TRBV25-1
d_call: -
j_call: TRBJ2-1

cdr3_nt: TGTGCCAGCAGCGGAGGTGATCCGACCGGTTCACCCCTCCACTTT
cdr3_aa: CASSGGDPTGSPLHF
clone_size: few
v_call: TRBV9
d_call: -
j_call: TRBJ1-6

cdr3_nt: TGTGCCAGCAGCCTGAGGGCGGACCACAATGAGCAGTTCTTC
cdr3_aa: CASSLRADHNEQFF
clone_size: -
v_call: TRBV11-3
d_call: -
j_call: TRBJ2-1

cdr3_nt: TGTGCCAGCAGCGTTACAGGGGATAGTCAGCCCCAGCATTTT
cdr3_aa: CASSVTGDSQPQHF
clone_size: -
v_call: TRBV25-1
d_call: TRBD1
j_call: TRBJ1-5

cdr3_nt: TGTGCCAGCAGTTACTCGAACAGGGCTGTAAATGGCTACACCTTC
cdr3_aa: CASSYSNRAVNGYTF
clone_size: -
v_call: TRBV6-5
d_call: -
j_call: TRBJ1-2

cdr3_nt: TGTGCCAGCACCCCCCGGGGCGGGAGGACGAATGAGCAGTTCTTC
cdr3_aa: CASTPRGGRTNEQFF
clone_size: few
v_call: TRBV9
d_call: TRBD2
j_call: TRBJ2-1

cdr3_nt: TGTGCCAGCAGAGAGTACACTGAAGCTTTCTTT
cdr3_aa: CASREYTEAFF
clone_size: once
v_call: TRBV7-2
d_call: -
j_call: TRBJ1-1

cdr3_nt: TGTGCCAGCAGCGTATCAGGGGAGTTTAGTCAGCCCCAGCATTTT
cdr3_aa: CASSVSGEFSQPQHF
clone_size: few
v_call: TRBV9
d_call: -
j_call: TRBJ1-5

cdr3_nt: TGTGCCAGCAGCTTACCAAGAGGGAGCACAGATACGCAGTATTTT
cdr3_aa: CASSLPRGSTDTQYF
clone_size: few
v_call: TRBV7-2
d_call: -
j_call: TRBJ2-3

cdr3_nt: TGTGCCAGCAGTTTTCGGGTCTACACCGGGGAGCTGTTTTTT
cdr3_aa: CASSFRVYTGELFF
clone_size: -
v_call: TRBV27
d_call: -
j_call: TRBJ2-2

cdr3_nt: TGTGCCAGCGGAGGACTAGCGGGATCCTACAATGAGCAGTTCTTC
cdr3_aa: CASGGLAGSYNEQFF
clone_size: few
v_call: TRBV7-9
d_call: TRBD2
j_call: TRBJ2-1

cdr3_nt: TGCGCCAGCAGCTTTAATACAGGGGGCTACTACGAGCAGTACTTC
cdr3_aa: CASSFNTGGYYEQYF
clone_size: -
v_call: TRBV5-1
d_call: TRBD1
j_call: TRBJ2-7

cdr3_nt: TGTGCCAGCAGTGACCACAGGGTTGAGGGCTACACCTTC
cdr3_aa: CASSDHRVEGYTF
clone_size: -
v_call: TRBV2
d_call: -
j_call: TRBJ1-2

cdr3_nt: TGTGCCAGCAGTGACTCACCTTTCGAGAGAGCTTTCTTT
cdr3_aa: CASSDSPFERAFF
clone_size: -
v_call: TRBV6-1
d_call: -
j_call: TRBJ1-1

cdr3_nt: TGTGCCAGCTCACCCAGGGGGAATCAGCCCCAGCATTTT
cdr3_aa: CASSPRGNQPQHF
clone_size: few
v_call: TRBV18
d_call: TRBD1
j_call: TRBJ1-5

cdr3_nt: TGTGCCACCTCAGCGAACCAGTACGAGCAGTACTTC
cdr3_aa: CATSANQYEQYF
clone_size: -
v_call: TRBV19
d_call: -
j_call: TRBJ2-7

cdr3_nt: TGTGCTAGTGGTTTGCTACCTCGGCCCCTCCACTTT
cdr3_aa: CASGLLPRPLHF
clone_size: -
v_call: TRBV12-5
d_call: -
j_call: TRBJ1-6

cdr3_nt: TGCAGCGTTCACCACGCCAGTGCTAGCGAGGCTTTGGATACGCAGTATTTT
cdr3_aa: CSVHHASASEALDTQYF
clone_size: few
v_call: TRBV29-1
d_call: -
j_call: TRBJ2-3

cdr3_nt: TGTGCCAGCAGCTGGGGACAGTTGAACACTGAAGCTTTCTTT
cdr3_aa: CASSWGQLNTEAFF
clone_size: -
v_call: TRBV7-2
d_call: TRBD1
j_call: TRBJ1-1

cdr3_nt: TGTGCCAGCAGTTTAGCGGCCTCCTACGAGCAGTACTTC
cdr3_aa: CASSLAASYEQYF
clone_size: few
v_call: TRBV28
d_call: -
j_call: TRBJ2-7

cdr3_nt: TGTGCCAGCAGGCTTGTCGGGGGGGAGCATGGCTACACCTTC
cdr3_aa: CASRLVGGEHGYTF
clone_size: few
v_call: TRBV6-5
d_call: -
j_call: TRBJ1-2

cdr3_nt: TGTGCCAGCTCACCTACAGGGCTCAATCAGCCCCAGCATTTT
cdr3_aa: CASSPTGLNQPQHF
clone_size: -
v_call: TRBV18
d_call: -
j_call: TRBJ1-5

cdr3_nt: TGTGCCAGCAGCCTGACAGGGGAAGAGCAGTACTTC
cdr3_aa: CASSLTGEEQYF
clone_size: few
v_call: TRBV9
d_call: TRBD1
j_call: TRBJ2-7

cdr3_nt: TGTGCCAGCTCACAGAGCTCCTACGAGCAGTACTTC
cdr3_aa: CASSQSSYEQYF
clone_size: -
v_call: TRBV18
d_call: -
j_call: TRBJ2-7

cdr3_nt: TGTGCCAGCAGCAGTAAACTAGGGGAGGTCTACGAGCAGTACTTC
cdr3_aa: CASSSKLGEVYEQYF
clone_size: -
v_call: TRBV5-4
d_call: -
j_call: TRBJ2-7

cdr3_nt: TGTGCCTGGAGTGTACCGTGGCGGAGGCGGGGAAAACTGTTTTTT
cdr3_aa: CAWSVPWRRRGKLFF
clone_size: few
v_call: TRBV30
d_call: -
j_call: TRBJ1-4

cdr3_nt: TGTGCCAGCAGCAACCTACTAGTTAAGGCGGAGACCCAGTACTTC
cdr3_aa: CASSNLLVKAETQYF
clone_size: few
v_call: TRBV11-3
d_call: -
j_call: TRBJ2-5

cdr3_nt: TGCGCCAGCAGCCAACAACTGACTAGCGGGAGTCCCTACGAGCAGTACTTC
cdr3_aa: CASSQQLTSGSPYEQYF
clone_size: -
v_call: TRBV4-3
d_call: TRBD2
j_call: TRBJ2-7

cdr3_nt: TGTGCCAGCGGGGCCAGGGCCTCCGGGGAGACCCAGTACTTC
cdr3_aa: CASGARASGETQYF
clone_size: few
v_call: TRBV6-5
d_call: -
j_call: TRBJ2-5

cdr3_nt: TGCGCCAGCCAATCCAGCGGGATGGTTTCCAATGAGCAGTTCTTC
cdr3_aa: CASQSSGMVSNEQFF
clone_size: -
v_call: TRBV5-1
d_call: TRBD2
j_call: TRBJ2-1

cdr3_nt: TGCGCCAGCAGCCGGGGGGATGGAGCGGACAACTACAATGAGCAGTTCTTC
cdr3_aa: CASSRGDGADNYNEQFF
clone_size: -
v_call: TRBV5-1
d_call: TRBD2
j_call: TRBJ2-1

cdr3_nt: TGCGCCAGCAGCCAAGAACCCAGGTCTACTGAAGCTTTCTTT
cdr3_aa: CASSQEPRSTEAFF
clone_size: -
v_call: TRBV4-3
d_call: -
j_call: TRBJ1-1

cdr3_nt: TGCAGCGTCATACCCGAGGGGCGGGGGGACGAGCAGTACTTC
cdr3_aa: CSVIPEGRGDEQYF
clone_size: few
v_call: TRBV29-1
d_call: TRBD2
j_call: TRBJ2-7

cdr3_nt: TGTGCCAGCAGATCCGGGTCCGGGAAAGGCACAGATACGCAGTATTTT
cdr3_aa: CASRSGSGKGTDTQYF
clone_size: few
v_call: TRBV7-9
d_call: -
j_call: TRBJ2-3